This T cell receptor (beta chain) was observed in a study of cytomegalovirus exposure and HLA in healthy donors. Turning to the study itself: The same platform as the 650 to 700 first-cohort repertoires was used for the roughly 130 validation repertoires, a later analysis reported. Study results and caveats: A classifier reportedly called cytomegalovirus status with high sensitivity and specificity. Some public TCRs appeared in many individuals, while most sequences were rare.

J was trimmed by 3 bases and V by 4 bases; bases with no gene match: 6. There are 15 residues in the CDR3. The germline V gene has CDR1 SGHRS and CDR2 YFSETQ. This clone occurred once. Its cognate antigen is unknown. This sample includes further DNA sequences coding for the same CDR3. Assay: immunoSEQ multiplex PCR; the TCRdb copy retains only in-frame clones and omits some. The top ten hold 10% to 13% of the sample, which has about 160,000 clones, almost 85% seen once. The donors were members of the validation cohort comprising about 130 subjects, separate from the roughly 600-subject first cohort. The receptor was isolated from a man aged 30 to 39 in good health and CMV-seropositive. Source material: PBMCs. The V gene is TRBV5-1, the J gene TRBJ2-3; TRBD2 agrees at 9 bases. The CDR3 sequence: CASSLGLAFTDTQYF. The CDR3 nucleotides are TGCGCCAGCAGCCTTGGACTAGCGTTTACAGATACGCAGTATTTT.